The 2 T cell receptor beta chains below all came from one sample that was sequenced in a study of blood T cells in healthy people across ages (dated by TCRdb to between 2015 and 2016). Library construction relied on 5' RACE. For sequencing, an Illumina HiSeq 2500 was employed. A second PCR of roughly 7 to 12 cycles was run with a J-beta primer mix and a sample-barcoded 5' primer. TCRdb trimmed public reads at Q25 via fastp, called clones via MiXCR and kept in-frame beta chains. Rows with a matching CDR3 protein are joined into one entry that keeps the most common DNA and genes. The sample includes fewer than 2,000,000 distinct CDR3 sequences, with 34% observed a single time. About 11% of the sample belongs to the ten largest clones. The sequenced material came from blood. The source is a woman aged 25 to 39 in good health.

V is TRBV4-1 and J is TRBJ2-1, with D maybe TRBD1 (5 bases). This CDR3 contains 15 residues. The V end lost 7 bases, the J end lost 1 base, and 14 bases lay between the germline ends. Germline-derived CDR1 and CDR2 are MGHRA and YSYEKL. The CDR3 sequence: CASTRQINSYNEQFF. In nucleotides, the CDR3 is TGCGCCAGCACCAGACAGATTAATTCCTACAATGAGCAGTTCTTC.

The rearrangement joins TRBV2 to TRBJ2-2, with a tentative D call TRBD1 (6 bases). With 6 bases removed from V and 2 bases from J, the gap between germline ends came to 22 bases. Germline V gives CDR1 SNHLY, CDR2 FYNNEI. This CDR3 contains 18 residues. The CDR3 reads CASRKGMGAGRNTGELFF. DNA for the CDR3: TGTGCCAGCAGGAAAGGGATGGGGGCAGGGAGAAACACCGGGGAGCTGTTTTTT. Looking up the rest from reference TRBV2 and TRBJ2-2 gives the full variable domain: EPEVTQTPSHQVTQMGQEVILRCVPISNHLYFYWYRQILGQKVEFLVSFYNNEISEKSEIFDDQFSVERPDGSNFTLKIRSTKLEDSAMYFCASRKGMGAGRNTGELFFGEGSRLTVL.